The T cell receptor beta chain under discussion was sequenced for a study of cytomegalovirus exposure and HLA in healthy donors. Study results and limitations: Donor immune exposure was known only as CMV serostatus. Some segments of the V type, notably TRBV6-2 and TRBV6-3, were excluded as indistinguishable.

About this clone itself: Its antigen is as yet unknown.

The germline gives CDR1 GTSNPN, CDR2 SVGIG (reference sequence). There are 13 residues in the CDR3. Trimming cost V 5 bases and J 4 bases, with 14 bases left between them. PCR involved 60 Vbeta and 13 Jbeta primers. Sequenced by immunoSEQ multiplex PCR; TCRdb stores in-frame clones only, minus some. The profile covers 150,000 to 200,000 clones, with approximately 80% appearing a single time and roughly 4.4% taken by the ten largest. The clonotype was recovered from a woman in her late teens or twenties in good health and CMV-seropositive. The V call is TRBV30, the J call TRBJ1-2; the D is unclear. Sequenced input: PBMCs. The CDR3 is CAWAPAKLYGYTF. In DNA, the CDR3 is TGTGCCTGGGCCCCCGCCAAGCTCTATGGCTACACCTTC.